A single T cell receptor beta chain is shown here with its context. Repertoires were generated with immunoSEQ multiplex PCR, while TCRdb's copy carries only in-frame clones and drops some. The sample lists roughly 120,000 clones; more than 85% were seen once. Trimming left V 1 base short and J 6 bases short, with 8 bases between. The germline gives CDR1 SGHDN, CDR2 FVKESK. There are 13 residues in the CDR3. This specimen comes from a study of control samples from healthy donors and cancer patients. Source material: PBMCs. The chain employs TRBV14 and TRBJ2-3; D is unresolved. The TCR comes from a man between 45 and 60 years old with head and neck cancer. CDR3 in amino acids: CASSQGPDDTQYF. The CDR3 DNA follows: TGTGCCAGCAGCCAAGGGCCTGACGATACGCAGTATTTT.